This T cell receptor beta chain was identified in a study of post-analysis software for immune sequencing data. Study details: The cohort encompassed relapsing-remitting, secondary progressive and progressive-relapsing multiple sclerosis disease courses. General study findings and limits: When compared against controls, multiple sclerosis patients showed significantly lower normalized Chao1 diversity. Samples from a shared batch, those prepared together, strongly co-clustered by F measure.

Every TCR beta cDNA library bore unique molecular identifiers. Input amounts of roughly 1 to 10 million T cells were used. These gave around 500,000 cDNA molecules, so each molecule approximated one T cell. One entry per CDR3 protein, called by TCRdb with MiXCR from the PCR reads. The table shows around 180,000 distinct CDR3 sequences, with about 32% occurring only once. As to this clonotype: The antigen remains undetermined. An end of the junction does not agree with germline; a read error may underlie this.

Specimen: blood. The sequence derives from a girl under 18 with multiple sclerosis.

DNA for the CDR3: TGTGCCACCCGTGACCGGACTAGCGGGAGAGACAATGAGCAGTTCTTC. Amino acid sequence: CATRDRTSGRDNEQFF. The chain uses TRBV24-1 and TRBJ2-1; 13 bases line up with TRBD2. This CDR3 contains 16 residues. CDR1 and CDR2 from the germline V gene are KGHDR and SFDVKD.